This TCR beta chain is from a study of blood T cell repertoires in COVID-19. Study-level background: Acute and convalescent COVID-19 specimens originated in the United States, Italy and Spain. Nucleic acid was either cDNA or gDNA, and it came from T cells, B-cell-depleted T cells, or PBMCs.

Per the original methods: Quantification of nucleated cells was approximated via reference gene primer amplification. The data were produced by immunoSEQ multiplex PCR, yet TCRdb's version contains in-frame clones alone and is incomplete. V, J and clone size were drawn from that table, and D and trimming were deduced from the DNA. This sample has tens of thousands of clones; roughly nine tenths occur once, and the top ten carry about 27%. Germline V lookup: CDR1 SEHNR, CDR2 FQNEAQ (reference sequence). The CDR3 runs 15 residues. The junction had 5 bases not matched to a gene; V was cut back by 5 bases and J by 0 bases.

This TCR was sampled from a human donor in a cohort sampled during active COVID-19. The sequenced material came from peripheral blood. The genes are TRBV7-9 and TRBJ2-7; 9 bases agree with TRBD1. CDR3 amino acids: CASSRWDRVSYEQYF. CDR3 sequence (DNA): TGTGCCAGCAGCCGGTGGGACAGGGTCTCCTACGAGCAGTACTTC.